This TCR beta chain was sequenced during a study of blood T cell repertoires in COVID-19 (TCRdb year 2020). For the wider study: Samples from collaborators originated in the United States, Italy and Spain and spanned both the acute and convalescent phases of COVID-19. The material from the prospective study consisted of cDNA or gDNA derived from T cells, B-cell-depleted T cells, or PBMCs. The dataset comprised deeply sampled blood TCRbeta repertoires from subjects exposed to, actively infected with, or recovered from COVID-19. The repertoires were released in a freely available public database intended as a resource for research on the immune response to SARS-CoV-2. The samples were drawn from the first 160 participants of the ongoing ImmuneRACE study and from some 1,300 subjects provided by 6 global collaborators. Nearly every sample came with metadata listing a de-identified subject ID, COVID-19 status, age in years and sex. Where available, HLA class I and class II types were taken from metadata supplied by the sample provider and were not determined by assay-based typing.

The immunoSEQ Assay, a bias-controlled multiplex PCR, was used to amplify TCRbeta CDR3 regions from genomic DNA. Per the authors' processing: The number of nucleated cells in each sample was estimated by amplification of reference gene primers within the assay. To quantify the absolute abundance of each unique TCRbeta CDR3 rearrangement, sequence reads were collapsed and filtered. For each sample, productive Simpson clonality was calculated by taking the square root of Simpson's diversity index across productive rearrangements. TCRdb's version of the immuneACCESS table is confined to in-frame rearrangements and falls short of the full clone set. An unresolved V gene accounts for under half of the shortfall where checked; the remainder is of unknown origin. Clone size and V and J calls were adopted from that table, with D and trimming inferred from the DNA. This sample has a few hundred thousand clones in its table, and around nine tenths of those were observed once. The ten largest make up almost 9.5% of the sample.

The CDR3 goes from the cysteine to the phenylalanine over 15 residues. Only CDR3 DNA is held: 45 bases, read in frame from base 1. From the germline V gene, CDR1 is KGHSH and CDR2 is LQKENI. The V and J ends are trimmed by 3 bases and 4 bases, leaving 13 bases between them. In the prospective study, participants were 18 to 89 years old, resided in 25 or so geographic areas of the United States, and were enrolled through a virtual design. To assign participants to cohorts, the prospective study relied on clinical history that participants themselves reported in a screening survey and a study questionnaire. ImmuneRACE Cohort 3 recovered participants were defined by two consecutive negative NP/OP PCR tests, healthcare professional clearance, or symptom resolution. In the prospective study, mobile phlebotomists collected whole blood, serum and a nasopharyngeal or oropharyngeal swab from each participant. Participants in the prospective study had the option to provide additional blood draws and questionnaires over an approximately 2-month period. Prospective study blood samples were shipped either frozen or at room temperature before DNA extraction.

This clone was detected only once. Its specific antigen is unknown. No clone much larger than this one lies a single base away; base qualities are absent. General study outcomes and caveats: How much clinical and demographic metadata was included differed by source and by participant, and the metadata was provided uncurated.

This TCR derives from a woman aged 25-40 years who had recovered from COVID-19. The V and J genes are TRBV18 and TRBJ1-5; possibly the D gene is TRBD1, per 5 matching bases. Sequenced sample: PBMCs or T cells enriched from blood (not recorded which). The CDR3 here reads CASSPTLGVNQPQHF. The base sequence is TGTGCCAGCTCACCGACGTTAGGGGTAAATCAGCCCCAGCATTTT.